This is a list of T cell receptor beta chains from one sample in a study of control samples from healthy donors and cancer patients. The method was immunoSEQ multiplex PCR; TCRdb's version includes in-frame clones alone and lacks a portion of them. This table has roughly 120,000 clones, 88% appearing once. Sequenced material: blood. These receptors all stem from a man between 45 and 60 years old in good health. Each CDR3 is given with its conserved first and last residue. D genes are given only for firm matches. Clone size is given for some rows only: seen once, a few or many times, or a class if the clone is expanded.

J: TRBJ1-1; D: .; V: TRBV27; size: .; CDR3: CASSFGPDTEAFF
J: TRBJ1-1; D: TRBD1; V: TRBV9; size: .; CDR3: CASSKDRGTTEAFF
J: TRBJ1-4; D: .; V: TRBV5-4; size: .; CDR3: CASSSFQGNEKLFF
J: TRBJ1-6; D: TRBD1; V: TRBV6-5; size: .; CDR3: CASRAQGTNNSPLHF
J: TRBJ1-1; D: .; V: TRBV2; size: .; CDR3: CASSEEAGLNTEAFF
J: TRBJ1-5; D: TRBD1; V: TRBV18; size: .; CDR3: CASSDRGGNQPQHF
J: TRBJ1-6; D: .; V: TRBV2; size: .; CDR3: CASSESRGYNSPLHF
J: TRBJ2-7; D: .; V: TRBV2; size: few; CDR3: CASTPRSPSRQGGYEQYF
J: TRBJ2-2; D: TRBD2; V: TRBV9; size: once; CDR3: CASTPSGGAFGELFF
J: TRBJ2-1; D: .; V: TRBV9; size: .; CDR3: CASSVTSNEQFF
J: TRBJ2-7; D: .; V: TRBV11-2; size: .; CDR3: CASSLEAGAGEQYF
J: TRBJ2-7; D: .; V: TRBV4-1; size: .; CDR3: CASSQDTYEQYF
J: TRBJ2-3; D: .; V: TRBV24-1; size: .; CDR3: CATSAAGPPTDTQYF
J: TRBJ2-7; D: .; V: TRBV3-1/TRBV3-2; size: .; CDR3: CASSQRDNRPYEQYF
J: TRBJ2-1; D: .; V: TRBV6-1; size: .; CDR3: CASSELWGQTPYNEQFF
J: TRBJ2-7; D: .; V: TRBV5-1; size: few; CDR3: CASSLSNF
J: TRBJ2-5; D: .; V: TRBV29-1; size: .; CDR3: CSVQGGFETQYF
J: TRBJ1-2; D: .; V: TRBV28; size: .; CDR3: CASNQLDRYGYTF
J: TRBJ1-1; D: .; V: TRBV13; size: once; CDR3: CASSPDGGRKNTEAFF
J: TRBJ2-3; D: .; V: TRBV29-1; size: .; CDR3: CSGRESTSTQYF
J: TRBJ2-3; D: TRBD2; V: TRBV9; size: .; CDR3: CASSDGSGIADTQYF
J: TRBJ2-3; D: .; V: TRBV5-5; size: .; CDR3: CASSLYFRTDTQYF
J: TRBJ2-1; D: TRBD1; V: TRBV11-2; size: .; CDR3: CASSPRTGGNEQFF
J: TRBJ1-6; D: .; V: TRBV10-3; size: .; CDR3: CATRQENSPLHF
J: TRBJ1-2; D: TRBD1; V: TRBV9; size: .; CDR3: CASSGTGGFNYGYTF
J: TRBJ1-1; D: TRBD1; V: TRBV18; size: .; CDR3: CASSPISGTGHPNTEAFF
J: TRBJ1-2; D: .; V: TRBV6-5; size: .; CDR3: CARGDQFSEGYTF
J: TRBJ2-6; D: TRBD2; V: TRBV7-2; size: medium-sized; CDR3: CASSLSSGAGANVLTF
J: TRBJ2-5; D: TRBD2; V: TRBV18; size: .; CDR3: CASSPGTNRETQYF
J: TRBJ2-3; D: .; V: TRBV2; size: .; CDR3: CATRTDPSTDTQYF
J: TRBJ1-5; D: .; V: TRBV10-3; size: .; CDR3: CAIAAGGGQPQHF
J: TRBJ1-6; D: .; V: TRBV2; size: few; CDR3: CASSEMGRSNSPLHF
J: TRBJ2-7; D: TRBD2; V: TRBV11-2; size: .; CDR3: CASSLAGLYNEQYF
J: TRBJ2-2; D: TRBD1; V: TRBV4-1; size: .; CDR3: CASSQTRTGVRPGELFF
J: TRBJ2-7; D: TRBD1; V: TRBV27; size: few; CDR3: CASSLGQSLSYEQYF
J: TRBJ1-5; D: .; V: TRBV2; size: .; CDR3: CASSDYGGNQPQHF
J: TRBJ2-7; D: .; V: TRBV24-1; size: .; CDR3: CATGGDRTYEQYF
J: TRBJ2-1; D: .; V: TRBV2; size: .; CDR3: CASSDATGRILNEQFF
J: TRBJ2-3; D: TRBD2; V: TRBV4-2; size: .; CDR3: CASSQDGGRDTQYF
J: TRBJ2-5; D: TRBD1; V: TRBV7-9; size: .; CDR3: CASSSFRQGHETQYF
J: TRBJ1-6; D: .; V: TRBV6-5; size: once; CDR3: CASSYSPASLNSPLHF
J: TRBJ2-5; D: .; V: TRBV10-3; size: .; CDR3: CAISESETSVRETQYF
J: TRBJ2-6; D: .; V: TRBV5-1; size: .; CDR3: CASSLQGSGANVLTF
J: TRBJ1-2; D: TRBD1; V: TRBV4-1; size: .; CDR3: CASSHHQGQRDGYTF
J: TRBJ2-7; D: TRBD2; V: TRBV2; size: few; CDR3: CASSVGSVAGEYEQYF
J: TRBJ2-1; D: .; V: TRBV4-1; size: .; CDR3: CASSQVGGRNEQFF
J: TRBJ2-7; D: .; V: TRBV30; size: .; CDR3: CAWSTGTTQYF
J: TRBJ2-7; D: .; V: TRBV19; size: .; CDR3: CASSAEWTTSSYEQYF
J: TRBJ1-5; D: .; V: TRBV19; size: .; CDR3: CASSSWTDYSNQPQHF
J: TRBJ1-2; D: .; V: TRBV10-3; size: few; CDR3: CAISETRGHTGYGYTF